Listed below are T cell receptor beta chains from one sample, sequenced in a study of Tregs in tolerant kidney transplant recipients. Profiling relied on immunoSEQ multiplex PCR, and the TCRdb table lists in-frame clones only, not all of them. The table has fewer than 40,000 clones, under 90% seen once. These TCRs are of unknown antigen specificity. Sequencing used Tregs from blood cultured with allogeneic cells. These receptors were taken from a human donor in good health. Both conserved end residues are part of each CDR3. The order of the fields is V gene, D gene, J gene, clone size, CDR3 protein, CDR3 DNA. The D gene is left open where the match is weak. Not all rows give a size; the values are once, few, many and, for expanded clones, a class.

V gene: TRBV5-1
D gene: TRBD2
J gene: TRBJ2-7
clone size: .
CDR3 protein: CASSLSGNSYEQYF
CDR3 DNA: TGCGCCAGCAGCTTGAGCGGGAACTCCTACGAGCAGTACTTC

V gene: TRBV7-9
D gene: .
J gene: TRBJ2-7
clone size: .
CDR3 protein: CASSSQYEQYF
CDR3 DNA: TGTGCCAGCAGCTCGCAATACGAGCAGTACTTC

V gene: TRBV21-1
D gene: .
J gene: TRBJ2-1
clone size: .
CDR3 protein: CASSKRQGRPTNEQFF
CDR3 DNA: TGTGCCAGCAGCAAAAGACAGGGTAGGCCAACCAATGAGCAGTTCTTC

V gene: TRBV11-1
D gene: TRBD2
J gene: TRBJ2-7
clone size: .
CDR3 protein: CASSRLAGGYEQYF
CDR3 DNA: TGTGCCAGCAGTCGACTAGCGGGCGGCTACGAGCAGTACTTC

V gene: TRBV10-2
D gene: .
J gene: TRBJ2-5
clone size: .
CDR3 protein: CATTGGGVETQYF
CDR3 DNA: TGCGCCACCACCGGCGGAGGGGTCGAGACCCAGTACTTC

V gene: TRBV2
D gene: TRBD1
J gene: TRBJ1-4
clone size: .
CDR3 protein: CASSRTGTGPEKLFF
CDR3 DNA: TGTGCCAGCAGTCGAACCGGGACAGGGCCTGAAAAACTGTTTTTT

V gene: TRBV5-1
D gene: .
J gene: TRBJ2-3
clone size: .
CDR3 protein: CASSLVGGTSTDTQYF
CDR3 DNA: TGCGCCAGCAGCTTGGTGGGCGGTACAAGCACAGATACGCAGTATTTT

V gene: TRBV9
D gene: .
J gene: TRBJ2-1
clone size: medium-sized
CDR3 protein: CASSVTAGADNEQFF
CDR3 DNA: TGTGCCAGCAGCGTCACGGCGGGGGCTGACAATGAGCAGTTCTTC

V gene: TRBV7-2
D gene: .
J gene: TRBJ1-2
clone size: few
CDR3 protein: CASSPRGWVYGYTF
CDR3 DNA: TGTGCCAGCAGCCCCCGGGGCTGGGTCTATGGCTACACCTTC

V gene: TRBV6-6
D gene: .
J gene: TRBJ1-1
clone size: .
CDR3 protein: CASSPTELFAEAFF
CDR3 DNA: TGTGCCAGCAGCCCCACAGAGCTCTTTGCTGAAGCTTTCTTT

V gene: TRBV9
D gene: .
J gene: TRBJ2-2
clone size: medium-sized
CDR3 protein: CASSTGGYTGELFF
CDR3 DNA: TGTGCCAGCAGCACGGGGGGCTACACCGGGGAGCTGTTTTTT

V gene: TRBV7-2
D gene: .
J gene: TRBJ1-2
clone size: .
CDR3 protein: CASSLGGTGNYGYTF
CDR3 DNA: TGTGCCAGCAGCTTAGGGGGGACGGGGAACTATGGCTACACCTTC

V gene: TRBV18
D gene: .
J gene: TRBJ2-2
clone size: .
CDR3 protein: CASSPPGSPRGELFF
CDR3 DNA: TGTGCCAGCTCACCACCGGGCTCCCCTAGGGGGGAGCTGTTTTTT

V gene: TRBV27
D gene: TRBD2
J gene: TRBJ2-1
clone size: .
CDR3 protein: CASSSSRLRGGRDEQFF
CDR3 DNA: TGTGCCAGCAGTAGCTCTAGGTTGCGGGGGGGCAGGGATGAGCAGTTCTTC

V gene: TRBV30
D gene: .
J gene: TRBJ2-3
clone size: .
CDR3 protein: CAWSRPGLIVNTQYF
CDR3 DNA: TGTGCCTGGTCTCGGCCGGGACTGATCGTAAATACGCAGTATTTT

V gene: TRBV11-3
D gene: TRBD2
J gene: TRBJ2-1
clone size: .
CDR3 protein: CASSPRGTSYEEQFF
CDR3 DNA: TGTGCCAGCAGCCCCCGGGGGACTAGCTACGAGGAGCAGTTCTTC

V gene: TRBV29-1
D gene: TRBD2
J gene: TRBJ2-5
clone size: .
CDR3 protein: CSVEGTSGGTQYF
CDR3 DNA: TGCAGCGTTGAAGGGACTAGCGGGGGGACCCAGTACTTC

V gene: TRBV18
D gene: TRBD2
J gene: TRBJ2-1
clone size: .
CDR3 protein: CASSPGGASGVYNEQFF
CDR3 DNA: TGTGCCAGCTCACCAGGGGGGGCTAGCGGGGTCTACAATGAGCAGTTCTTC

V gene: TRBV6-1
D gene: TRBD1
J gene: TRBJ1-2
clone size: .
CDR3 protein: CASKPGGYYGYTF
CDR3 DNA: TGTGCCAGCAAACCAGGGGGGTACTATGGCTACACCTTC

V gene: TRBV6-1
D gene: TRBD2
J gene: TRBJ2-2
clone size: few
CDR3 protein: CASSAPLLAGGPNTGELFF
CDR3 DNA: TGTGCCAGCAGTGCCCCACTACTAGCGGGAGGACCCAACACCGGGGAGCTGTTTTTT

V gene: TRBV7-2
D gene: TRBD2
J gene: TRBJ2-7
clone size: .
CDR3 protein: CASSFGTSGGGEQYF
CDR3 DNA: TGTGCCAGCAGCTTCGGGACTAGCGGAGGGGGTGAGCAGTACTTC

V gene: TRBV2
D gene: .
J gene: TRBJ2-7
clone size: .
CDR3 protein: CASSEGRGNYEQYF
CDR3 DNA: TGTGCCAGCAGTGAGGGCCGAGGGAACTACGAGCAGTACTTC

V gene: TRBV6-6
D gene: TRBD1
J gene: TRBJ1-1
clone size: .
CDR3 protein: CASSLGTDTEAFF
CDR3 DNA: TGTGCCAGCAGCCTCGGGACAGACACTGAAGCTTTCTTT

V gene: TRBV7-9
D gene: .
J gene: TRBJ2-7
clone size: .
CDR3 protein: CASAIGGEQYF
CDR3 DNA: TGTGCCAGCGCGATTGGGGGCGAGCAGTACTTC

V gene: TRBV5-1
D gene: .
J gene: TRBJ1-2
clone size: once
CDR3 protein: CASSQDTYGYTF
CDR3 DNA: TGCGCCAGCAGCCAGGACACCTATGGCTACACCTTC